These 9 T cell receptor beta chains originate from one sample sequenced in a study of early T cells in non-severe SARS-CoV-2 infection (dated by TCRdb to the early 2020s). Receptors were amplified or captured by 5' RACE. Instrument on record: NextSeq 500. Clones were called with MiXCR by TCRdb after fastp trimmed the public reads at Q25, and only in-frame beta chains were retained. Identical CDR3 protein sequences are pooled into one entry, listed with their most common genes and DNA. Within this sample are 20,000 to 25,000 distinct CDR3 sequences, with more than 4.5% of them counted one time only. Approximately 5.7% of the sample lies in the top ten. Sequencing was done on a sample of whole blood. These receptor sequences come from an adult who was a healthcare worker with PCR-confirmed SARS-CoV-2 infection or an uninfected control (not recorded which).

This clonotype counts as medium-sized. The gene calls are TRBV7-9 and TRBJ1-6, with TRBD1 as a possible D gene (5 bases). CDR1 is SEHNR, CDR2 FQNEAQ, per germline (reference sequence). This CDR3 contains 14 residues. Trimming shortened V by 5 bases and J by 9 bases, and 14 bases separated the two germline ends. For the CDR3, the DNA is TGTGCCAGCAGCAATGGTCAGGGCACTTCACCCCTCCACTTT. Protein: CASSNGQGTSPLHF.

In its sample, this clonotype was seen many times. This sequence joins TRBV29-1 and TRBJ1-1, with no clear D. Per germline, CDR1 SQVTM and CDR2 ANQGSEA. V gave up 5 bases and J gave up 1 base, with 11 bases separating them. The CDR3 has 13 residues. CDR3 sequence (DNA): TGCAGCGTTAACACACCAGGGAACACTGAAGCTTTCTTT. Translated, it gives CSVNTPGNTEAFF.

This clonotype occurred many times. The gene calls are TRBV20-1 and TRBJ2-2; tentatively, D is TRBD2 (5 bases). V was shortened by 0 bases and J by 4 bases, with 12 bases between the two germline ends. The CDR3 length is 15 residues. Germline-derived CDR1 and CDR2 are DFQATT and SNEGSKA (reference sequence). The CDR3 here is CSAREVGVVTGELFF. The CDR3 DNA reads as TGCAGTGCTAGAGAGGTGGGAGTCGTCACCGGGGAGCTGTTTTTT.

In this sample, this clonotype turned up a few times. This rearrangement joins TRBV11-2 to TRBJ2-7, with 11 bases identical to TRBD1. CDR1 and CDR2 (germline): SGHAT, FQNNGV. The CDR3 sequence is 15 residues long. The ends lost 3 bases at V and 2 bases at J; junction bases unmatched: 3. The CDR3 here is CASSFGTGGTYEQYF. In DNA, the CDR3 is TGTGCCAGCAGCTTCGGGACAGGGGGGACCTACGAGCAGTACTTC.

The V call is TRBV11-2, the J call TRBJ2-3; D uncertain. V lost 6 bases, J lost 6 bases, and 7 bases lay in between. Germline loops: CDR1 SGHAT, CDR2 FQNNGV. The CDR3 contains 11 residues. The CDR3 nucleotides are TGTGCCAGCAGATCGAGGGATACGCAGTATTTT. Amino acids: CASRSRDTQYF.

This clonotype was observed many times. The rearrangement uses TRBV6-6 and TRBJ2-7; D may be TRBD1 (5 bases). The germline V and J ends were trimmed by 3 bases and 6 bases, with 15 bases remaining between them. The CDR3 covers 14 residues. Germline CDR1 and CDR2: MNHNY and SVGAGI (reference sequence). DNA for the CDR3: TGTGCCAGCAGTTATGGGGCAGGGAACGGCGAGCAGTACTTC. Its translation: CASSYGAGNGEQYF.

This clonotype is medium-sized (0.01 to 0.1%) in the sample. The chain combines TRBV6-1 with TRBJ1-5; tentatively, D is TRBD1 (6 bases). The CDR3 consists of 13 residues. CDR1 and CDR2 (germline): MNHNS, SASEGT. Between the trimmed V and J ends, which lost 11 bases and 8 bases, there was a span of 19 bases. For the CDR3, the DNA is TGTGCCGGTAACAGGGAGAACGAGGAGCCCCAGCATTTT. Protein product: CAGNRENEEPQHF.

This clonotype was seen many times. The chain couples TRBV18 to TRBJ2-7; D remains ambiguous. Trimming took 3 bases from V and 3 from J, leaving 15 bases between them. The CDR3 has 15 amino acids. Germline CDR1 KGHSH, CDR2 LQKENI. CDR3 bases: TGTGCCAGCTCACCCTCCCCAGGCGGCAGCTACGAGCAGTACTTC. Protein: CASSPSPGGSYEQYF.

The sample holds many counts of this clonotype. The chain recombines TRBV20-1 with TRBJ2-5; 8 nucleotides match TRBD1. This CDR3 has 13 residues. Per the germline V gene, CDR1 is DFQATT and CDR2 is SNEGSKA (reference sequence). V shed 2 bases and J 4 bases; nucleotides not matched to a gene: 3. The CDR3 sequence: CSARQGAGETQYF. The CDR3 region has the DNA TGCAGTGCTAGACAGGGGGCGGGAGAGACCCAGTACTTC.